Listed below are T cell receptor beta chains from one sample, sequenced in a study of chemoradiotherapy in HPV16-positive cancers. Repertoires were generated with immunoSEQ multiplex PCR, while TCRdb's copy carries only in-frame clones and drops some. Altogether 15,000 to 20,000 clones are present, about two thirds being singletons, with the ten largest covering roughly 8%. This specimen was tumor tissue, taken from a patient who underwent chemoradiotherapy. Every receptor here comes from a human donor with HPV-associated anogenital cancer. Both conserved end residues are part of each CDR3. A D gene is named only where the DNA matches it firmly. The size entry is marked missing in some rows and otherwise reads once, few, many or a size class.

cdr3_aa	cdr3_nt	v_call	clone_size	cdr3_length	d_call	j_call
CASSQGAGVSETQYF	TGTGCCAGCAGCCAAGGAGCGGGGGTGTCAGAGACCCAGTACTTC	TRBV7-9	NA	15	TRBD2	TRBJ2-5
CASSYSPGGDHTQYF	TGTGCCAGCAGTTATTCCCCGGGGGGGGACCATACGCAGTATTTT	TRBV6-5	NA	15	TRBD2	TRBJ2-3
CASSWNYAGTQYF	TGTGCCAGCAGCTGGAATTATGCCGGAACGCAGTATTTT	TRBV11-2	few	13	NA	TRBJ2-3
CASSVRTSGGNEQFF	TGTGCCAGCAGCGTAAGGACTAGCGGGGGTAATGAGCAGTTCTTC	TRBV9	NA	15	TRBD2	TRBJ2-1
CASSSGQGTGELFF	TGTGCCAGCAGCAGTGGACAGGGGACCGGGGAGCTGTTTTTT	TRBV11-1	few	14	TRBD1	TRBJ2-2
CASSLNGVNTDTQYF	TGTGCCAGCAGCTTAAACGGGGTTAACACAGATACGCAGTATTTT	TRBV5-4	few	15	NA	TRBJ2-3
CASSIEVAGGHYNEQFF	TGTGCCAGTAGTATAGAGGTAGCGGGGGGACACTACAATGAGCAGTTCTTC	TRBV19	NA	17	TRBD2	TRBJ2-1
CASGQQQDSPLHF	TGTGCCAGTGGTCAACAGCAGGATTCACCCCTCCACTTT	TRBV19	NA	13	NA	TRBJ1-6
CASSSPRAGGSDTQYF	TGTGCCAGCAGCTCTCCTAGGGCGGGAGGGTCAGATACGCAGTATTTT	TRBV5-6	NA	16	TRBD2	TRBJ2-3
CARSGGAQETQYF	TGTGCCCGTAGCGGGGGGGCCCAAGAGACCCAGTACTTC	TRBV30	few	13	TRBD2	TRBJ2-5
CSVEVGGGETQYF	TGCAGCGTTGAAGTCGGGGGCGGGGAGACCCAGTACTTC	TRBV29-1	few	13	NA	TRBJ2-5
CASSPGQGHHEQYF	TGTGCCAGCAGCCCCGGCCAGGGCCACCACGAGCAGTACTTC	TRBV7-9	NA	14	NA	TRBJ2-7
CAWSHGIREDRFF	TGTGCCTGGAGTCACGGAATCAGGGAGGATCGGTTCTTC	TRBV30	NA	13	NA	TRBJ2-1
CASSGRDFQETQYF	TGTGCCAGCAGCGGACGGGACTTCCAAGAGACCCAGTACTTC	TRBV5-4	NA	14	NA	TRBJ2-5
CASNQGQGGYSPLHF	TGTGCCAGCAACCAAGGACAGGGGGGATATTCACCCCTCCACTTT	TRBV2	NA	15	TRBD1	TRBJ1-6
CSAHREETQYF	TGCAGTGCTCACCGCGAAGAGACCCAGTACTTC	TRBV20-1	NA	11	NA	TRBJ2-5
CAWRQGSSTDTQYF	TGTGCCTGGAGGCAGGGATCTAGCACAGATACGCAGTATTTT	TRBV30	NA	14	NA	TRBJ2-3
CASSLSGTAAATNEKLFF	TGTGCCAGCAGCCTTTCCGGGACAGCAGCGGCAACTAATGAAAAACTGTTTTTT	TRBV4-2	medium-sized	18	TRBD1	TRBJ1-4
CASSSGRGVQPQHF	TGTGCCAGCAGCTCGGGCAGGGGGGTTCAGCCCCAGCATTTT	TRBV7-2	NA	14	TRBD1	TRBJ1-5
CASSELAGTTGELFF	TGTGCCAGCAGTGAACTAGCGGGGACGACCGGGGAGCTGTTTTTT	TRBV6-4	NA	15	TRBD2	TRBJ2-2
CASSESGNPGYTF	TGTGCCAGCAGCGAGTCAGGGAATCCTGGCTACACCTTC	TRBV7-2	NA	13	NA	TRBJ1-2
CASALGRGGYGYTF	TGTGCCAGCGCCCTGGGGCGGGGAGGCTATGGCTACACCTTC	TRBV7-9	few	14	NA	TRBJ1-2
CASSLRDKNTGELFF	TGCGCCAGCAGCTTGCGTGACAAGAACACCGGGGAGCTGTTTTTT	TRBV5-1	few	15	NA	TRBJ2-2
CASSGSGGYTEAFF	TGCGCCAGCAGTGGATCAGGGGGCTACACTGAAGCTTTCTTT	TRBV10-1	few	14	TRBD1	TRBJ1-1
CASRLPSDRNNEQFF	TGTGCCAGCAGGCTTCCCTCCGACAGAAACAATGAGCAGTTCTTC	TRBV7-2	NA	15	NA	TRBJ2-1
CASALLAGTVDEQFF	TGCGCCAGCGCGTTACTAGCGGGAACTGTGGATGAGCAGTTCTTC	TRBV5-1	NA	15	TRBD2	TRBJ2-1
CASSFTYADSEQFF	TGTGCCAGCAGCTTCACCTATGCAGATTCTGAGCAGTTCTTC	TRBV7-2	NA	14	NA	TRBJ2-1
CASSPTRHEQFF	TGTGCCAGCAGCCCTACTAGACACGAGCAGTTCTTC	TRBV7-9	NA	12	NA	TRBJ2-1
CASSPGTGSSYNSPLHF	TGTGCCAGCAGTCCCGGGACAGGGAGCTCCTATAATTCACCCCTCCACTTT	TRBV5-4	NA	17	TRBD1	TRBJ1-6
CASSPYRVGTEAFF	TGCGCCAGCAGCCCTTACAGGGTAGGGACTGAAGCTTTCTTT	TRBV5-1	NA	14	NA	TRBJ1-1
CASSQMNTEAFF	TGTGCCAGCAGCCAAATGAACACTGAAGCTTTCTTT	TRBV14	once	12	NA	TRBJ1-1
CASRQQSSGNTIYF	TGCGCCAGCAGACAGCAGAGCTCTGGAAACACCATATATTTT	TRBV5-1	NA	14	NA	TRBJ1-3
CASSYLDAPSGGYTF	TGTGCCAGCAGTTACCTGGACGCCCCAAGTGGGGGCTACACCTTC	TRBV6-5	NA	15	NA	TRBJ1-2
CASSLAELYNEQFF	TGTGCCAGCAGCTTAGCGGAGCTCTACAATGAGCAGTTCTTC	TRBV11-2	few	14	NA	TRBJ2-1
CASSSPPGSSGANVLTF	TGTGCCAGTAGTTCTCCCCCAGGATCATCTGGGGCCAACGTCCTGACTTTC	TRBV19	NA	17	NA	TRBJ2-6
CASSVEAGDSYEQYF	TGTGCCAGCAGCGTAGAGGCGGGGGACTCCTACGAGCAGTACTTC	TRBV7-2	NA	15	TRBD2	TRBJ2-7
CASTLLRGGLFF	TGTGCCAGCACTCTTTTACGGGGGGGGCTGTTTTTT	TRBV2	NA	12	TRBD2	TRBJ2-2
CSAQSGSRGQYF	TGCAGCGCCCAAAGCGGGTCCCGGGGGCAGTACTTC	TRBV29-1	NA	12	NA	TRBJ2-7
CASSSPVMGTSGTYEQYF	TGTGCCAGCAGCTCCCCTGTGATGGGGACTAGCGGTACCTACGAGCAGTACTTC	TRBV11-3	NA	18	TRBD2	TRBJ2-7
CASSEFREGRNYGYTF	TGTGCCAGCAGTGAATTCCGGGAGGGACGCAACTATGGCTACACCTTC	TRBV6-1	medium-sized	16	NA	TRBJ1-2
CASSAVGDNSPLHF	TGTGCCAGCAGTGCGGTAGGGGATAATTCACCCCTCCACTTT	TRBV2	NA	14	NA	TRBJ1-6
CASSQKNGLNTGELFF	TGTGCCAGCAGCCAAAAGAACGGACTTAACACCGGGGAGCTGTTTTTT	TRBV14	NA	16	NA	TRBJ2-2
CASSLDERDEQFF	TGTGCCAGCAGCTTAGATGAGCGCGATGAGCAGTTCTTC	TRBV11-2	NA	13	NA	TRBJ2-1
CASSSGQNTDTQYF	TGTGCCAGCAGCTCGGGACAGAACACAGATACGCAGTATTTT	TRBV7-9	few	14	TRBD1	TRBJ2-3
CASSISTSNEQYF	TGTGCCAGCAGCATCTCAACGTCCAACGAGCAGTACTTC	TRBV7-8	NA	13	NA	TRBJ2-7
CASSAYPGSVSNQPQHF	TGTGCCAGTAGTGCTTACCCCGGGTCGGTTTCCAATCAGCCCCAGCATTTT	TRBV19	NA	17	NA	TRBJ1-5
CASKSGTGHYEQYF	TGTGCCAGCAAGTCTGGGACAGGGCACTACGAGCAGTACTTC	TRBV2	NA	14	TRBD1	TRBJ2-7
CSVDGGMNTEAFF	TGCAGCGTTGATGGGGGGATGAACACTGAAGCTTTCTTT	TRBV29-1	NA	13	NA	TRBJ1-1
CATSRGLGGVLVEQYF	TGTGCCACCAGCAGAGGTCTGGGAGGTGTTTTAGTCGAGCAGTACTTC	TRBV15	NA	16	NA	TRBJ2-7
CASSPSGQGVEAFF	TGTGCCAGCAGCCCTTCTGGCCAGGGCGTTGAAGCTTTCTTT	TRBV5-5	NA	14	NA	TRBJ1-1
CSVLRGNTEAFF	TGCAGCGTGCTGAGGGGGAACACTGAAGCTTTCTTT	TRBV29-1	NA	12	NA	TRBJ1-1
CVRSLGTDDRETQYF	TGTGTCAGAAGCTTAGGGACCGACGATCGGGAGACCCAGTACTTC	TRBV7-5	NA	15	NA	TRBJ2-5
CATRVAREGSGEQYF	TGTGCCACCCGGGTAGCCAGAGAAGGATCGGGGGAGCAGTACTTC	TRBV15	NA	15	NA	TRBJ2-7
CASSPGQGVGREKLFF	TGTGCCAGCAGTCCGGGACAGGGGGTAGGAAGGGAAAAACTGTTTTTT	TRBV28	NA	16	TRBD1	TRBJ1-4
CAWSLSNYGYTF	TGTGCCTGGAGTTTAAGTAACTATGGCTACACCTTC	TRBV30	NA	12	NA	TRBJ1-2
CASSYRTFGLGYTF	TGTGCCAGCAGTTACAGGACCTTCGGTTTAGGCTACACCTTC	TRBV28	NA	14	NA	TRBJ1-2